The sequence of this T cell receptor (beta chain) was determined in a study of coeliac disease. Overall study: Without high-resolution HLA typing, biased TRBV7-2 usage was examined as a proof of principle.

Findings and limits, study-wide: Only 1 of 6 controls, but about 55% of the 18 coeliac samples, showed published gliadin-specific TRB sequences. Lamina propria and intraepithelial cell fractions may contain each other's cells. Largely private TRB repertoires meant most sequences were sample-unique.

The table lists this clone with a few counts. What it binds is not known. The data were produced by immunoSEQ multiplex PCR, yet TCRdb's version contains in-frame clones alone and is incomplete. The sample gives about 6,500 clones, roughly 60% of which show up once; approximately 20% is in the top ten. V gave up 1 base and J gave up 11 bases; unmatched junction bases: 7. CDR1 is SGHDT, CDR2 YYEEEE, per germline. CDR3 size: 15 residues. V is TRBV5-6 and J is TRBJ1-6, with 9 bases lining up with TRBD1. The source is a man in his sixties with celiac disease on a gluten-free diet. The sample taken for sequencing was lymphocytes from the gut lamina propria. The DNA of the CDR3 is TGTGCCAGCAGCTTGTCCGGGACAGGGAATACACCCCTCCACTTT. This encodes CASSLSGTGNTPLHF.